The 16 T cell receptor beta chains below were found in one sample sequenced in a study of T cell repertoires in cytomegalovirus infection. TCRdb redid the calling of the reads with MiXCR, one entry per CDR3 protein. The sample contains approximately 770,000 distinct CDR3 sequences, 25% to 30% of which appear only once. No cognate antigen is known for these TCRs. The sample here was cultured CD8+ T cells from PBMCs, taken from culture after CMV antigen stimulation. The receptors shown here come from a human donor in good health (CMV status not recorded). Some clones in this sample may be carry-over from other donors' samples.

The chain links TRBV6-5 to TRBJ2-2, with a possible D match to TRBD2 (5 bases). With 1 base removed from V and 4 bases from J, the gap between germline ends came to 16 bases. Germline V gene sequence: CDR1 MNHEY, CDR2 SVGAGI. The CDR3 totals 17 residues. The CDR3: CASSYFGQLGRTGELFF. In nucleotides, the CDR3 is TGTGCCAGCAGTTACTTCGGCCAACTAGGACGCACCGGGGAGCTGTTTTTT.

V and J are TRBV6-6 and TRBJ1-6; perhaps TRBD1 as D (5 bases). Trimming shortened V by 6 bases and J by 0 bases, and 18 bases separated the two germline ends. Germline CDR1 MNHNY, CDR2 SVGAGI (reference sequence). The CDR3 covers 18 residues. The CDR3 region is CASRDRTRKSSYNSPLHF. DNA for the CDR3: TGTGCCAGCAGGGACCGGACAAGAAAGAGCTCCTATAATTCACCCCTCCACTTT.

CDR3 sequence reads: CASSYRPGTSHNEQFF. CDR3 nucleotide sequence: TGTGCCAGCAGTTACCGTCCCGGGACTAGCCACAATGAGCAGTTCTTC. The chain recombines TRBV6-2 or TRBV6-3 with TRBJ2-1, with 9 bases lining up with TRBD2. This CDR3 comprises 16 residues. The junction had 7 bases not matched to a gene; V was cut back by 2 bases and J by 5 bases. Germline V gene lookup returns CDR1 MNHEY and CDR2 SVGEGT.

This clonotype appeared many times. The chain combines TRBV7-2 with TRBJ1-2; 7 bases are a match to TRBD1. J was trimmed by 3 bases and V by 5 bases; bases with no gene match: 15. The CDR3 spans 17 residues. Germline CDR1 reads SGHTA; CDR2 reads FQGNSA. The CDR3 bases are TGTGCCAGCAGCGCGGGGGACAGTCATTTAGACCACTATGGCTACACCTTC. It codes for CASSAGDSHLDHYGYTF.

This clonotype showed up many times. V is TRBV7-8 and J is TRBJ1-1; no clear D. The V and J ends lost 3 bases and 4 bases respectively, with 15 bases between them. Germline CDR1 and CDR2: SGHVS and FQNEAQ. CDR3 length equals 15 residues. The CDR3 spells CASSFKKTLGTEAFF. The CDR3 DNA sequence: TGTGCCAGCAGCTTCAAGAAGACCTTGGGCACTGAAGCTTTCTTT.

Here the CDR3 reads CASSGFVLTF. CDR3 in DNA: TGTGCCAGCAGTGGGTTCGTTCTGACTTTC. This chain uses TRBV25-1 with TRBJ2-6, with D unclear. This CDR3 is 10 amino acids long. V lost 4 bases and J lost 16, with 8 bases in between. In germline, CDR1 is MGHDK, CDR2 SYGVNS.

There are a few counts of this clonotype. The chain carries TRBV9 and TRBJ1-4; TRBD1 agrees at 7 bases. The CDR3 sequence is 15 residues long. After removal of 2 bases from V and 6 bases from J, the junction contained 7 bases not matched to a gene. The V gene's germline CDR1 is SGDLS and CDR2 YYNGEE. This chain's CDR3 is CASSVFDRADEKLFF. The CDR3 coding sequence is TGTGCCAGCAGCGTCTTCGACAGGGCGGATGAAAAACTGTTTTTT.

This sequence joins TRBV2 and TRBJ1-2, with no clear D. The germline V gene encodes CDR1 SNHLY and CDR2 FYNNEI. This CDR3 has 15 amino acids. Trimming removed 8 bases at V and 0 bases at J, with 16 bases between. The CDR3 DNA is TGTGCCAGCCGCACACCAAAGACTGCTAACTATGGCTACACCTTC. Amino acids: CASRTPKTANYGYTF.

This clonotype showed up just a few times. The chain recombines TRBV7-9 with TRBJ2-7, with TRBD1 matching over 10 bases. V lost 5 bases and J lost 4; bases outside the gene matches: 5. The germline V gene has CDR1 SEHNR and CDR2 FQNEAQ (reference sequence). The CDR3 is made up of 14 amino acids. The CDR3 DNA is TGTGCCAGCAGCCCACGGGACAGGGGATACGAGCAGTACGTC. Its protein is CASSPRDRGYEQYV.

The chain uses TRBV7-6 and TRBJ1-1; a weak D match, TRBD1 (6 bases). Germline values: CDR1 SGHVS, CDR2 FNYEAQ. The ends were cut back, 4 bases at V and 5 bases at J, with 8 bases in the middle. CDR3 length: 12 amino acids. CDR3 region: CASSYGQTEAFF. The CDR3 coding sequence is TGTGCCAGCAGCTACGGACAGACTGAAGCTTTCTTT.

The V gene is TRBV7-6, the J gene TRBJ2-5; TRBD2 agrees at 12 bases. V lost 5 bases and J lost 2; bases outside the gene matches: 15. The CDR3 runs 19 residues. Germline V gene sequence: CDR1 SGHVS, CDR2 FNYEAQ. CDR3 nucleotides: TGTGCCAGCAGCCGAACCTACACCGCCGGGACTAGCGGGCAAGAGACCCAGTACTTC. Amino acids: CASSRTYTAGTSGQETQYF.

J is TRBJ1-1 and V is TRBV2; 12 bases align to TRBD1. The ends lost 5 bases at V and 4 bases at J; junction bases unmatched: 11. This CDR3 region has 17 residues. Germline CDR1 is SNHLY and CDR2 is FYNNEI. The CDR3 DNA sequence: TGTGCCAGCAGTCTATCCGGGACAGGGGGCGCAGGCACTGAAGCTTTCTTT. It codes for CASSLSGTGGAGTEAFF.

The table lists this clonotype with a few counts. The chain couples TRBV2 to TRBJ2-1; 8 positions agree with TRBD2. The CDR3 is 12 residues long. The V segment lost 8 bases and the J segment 7 bases; nucleotides outside the gene matches: 4. Germline V gene sequence: CDR1 SNHLY, CDR2 FYNNEI. The CDR3: CASLAGTNEQFF. In nucleotides, the CDR3 is TGTGCCAGCTTAGCGGGGACAAATGAGCAGTTCTTC.

The J gene is TRBJ1-6, the V gene TRBV20-1; 8 nucleotides match TRBD1. CDR3 size: 15 residues. Trimming at V came to 5 bases and at J to 5 bases, leaving 8 bases not matched to a gene. Per germline, CDR1 DFQATT and CDR2 SNEGSKA (reference sequence). CDR3 amino acids: CSALDRVRDNSPLHF. The CDR3 DNA is TGCAGTGCTCTGGACAGGGTGAGGGATAATTCACCCCTCCACTTT.

At least ten counts were recorded for this clonotype. The chain has TRBV12-5 and TRBJ2-1; D not certain. This CDR3 contains 16 residues. Germline CDR1 is LGHNT and CDR2 is FRNRAP. The germline V and J ends were trimmed by 4 bases and 0 bases, with 13 bases remaining between them. The CDR3 sequence: CASGSQFGSSYNEQFF. The DNA for the CDR3 is TGTGCTAGTGGTTCCCAATTTGGTAGCTCCTACAATGAGCAGTTCTTC.

The sample holds a few counts of this clonotype. The V gene is TRBV6-2 or TRBV6-3, the J gene TRBJ2-3, with a possible D match to TRBD1 (6 bases). The CDR3 consists of 16 residues. Trimming cost V 5 bases and J 0 bases, with 15 bases left between them. Germline assignment: CDR1 MNHEY and CDR2 SVGEGT. CDR3 nucleotide sequence: TGTGCCAGCAGTCCCGAACAGGGTACTAGCACAGATACGCAGTATTTT. It codes for CASSPEQGTSTDTQYF.